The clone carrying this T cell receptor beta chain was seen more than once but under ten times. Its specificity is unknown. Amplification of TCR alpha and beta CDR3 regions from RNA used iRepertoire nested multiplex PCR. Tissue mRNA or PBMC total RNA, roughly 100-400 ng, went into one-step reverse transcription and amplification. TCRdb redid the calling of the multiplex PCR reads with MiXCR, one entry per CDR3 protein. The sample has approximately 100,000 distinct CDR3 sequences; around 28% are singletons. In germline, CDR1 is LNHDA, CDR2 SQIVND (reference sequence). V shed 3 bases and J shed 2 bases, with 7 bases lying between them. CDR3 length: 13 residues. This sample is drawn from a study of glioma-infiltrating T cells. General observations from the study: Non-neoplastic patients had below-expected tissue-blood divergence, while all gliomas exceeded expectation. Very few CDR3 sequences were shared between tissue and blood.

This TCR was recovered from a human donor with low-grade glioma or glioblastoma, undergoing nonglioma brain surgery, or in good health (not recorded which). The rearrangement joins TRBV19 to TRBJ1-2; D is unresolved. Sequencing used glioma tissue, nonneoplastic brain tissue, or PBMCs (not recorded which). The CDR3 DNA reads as TGTGCCAGTAGTATCGAGTGGAACTATGGCTACACCTTC. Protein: CASSIEWNYGYTF. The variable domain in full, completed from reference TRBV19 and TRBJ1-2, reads DGGITQSPKYLFRKEGQNVTLSCEQNLNHDAMYWYRQDPGQGLRLIYYSQIVNDFQKGDIAEGYSVSREKKESFPLTVTSAQKNPTAFYLCASSIEWNYGYTFGSGTRLTVV.